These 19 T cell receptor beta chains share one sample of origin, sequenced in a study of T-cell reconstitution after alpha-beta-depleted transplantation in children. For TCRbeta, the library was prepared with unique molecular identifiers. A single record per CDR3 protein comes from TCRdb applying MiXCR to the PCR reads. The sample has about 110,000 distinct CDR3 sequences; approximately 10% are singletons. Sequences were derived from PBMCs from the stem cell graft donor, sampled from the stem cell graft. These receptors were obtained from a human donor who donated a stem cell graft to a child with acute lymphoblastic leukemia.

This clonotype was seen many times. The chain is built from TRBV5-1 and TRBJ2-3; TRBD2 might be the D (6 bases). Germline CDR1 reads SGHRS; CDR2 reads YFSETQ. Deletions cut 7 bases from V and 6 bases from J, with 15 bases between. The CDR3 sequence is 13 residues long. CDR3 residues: CASGKAAGDTQYF. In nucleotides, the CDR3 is TGCGCCAGCGGAAAGGCCGCGGGGGATACGCAGTATTTT.

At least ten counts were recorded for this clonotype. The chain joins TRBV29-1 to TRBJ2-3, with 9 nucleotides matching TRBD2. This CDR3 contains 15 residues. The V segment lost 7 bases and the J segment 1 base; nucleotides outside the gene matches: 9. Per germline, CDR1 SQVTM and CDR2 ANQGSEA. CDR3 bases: TGCAGCGGTGCTCTTAGCGGGAGCCGCACAGATACGCAGTATTTT. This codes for CSGALSGSRTDTQYF.

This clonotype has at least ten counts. CDR3 sequence: CASSFGVIETQYF. The CDR3 DNA sequence: TGTGCCAGCAGTTTCGGGGTAATAGAGACCCAGTACTTC. V is TRBV12-3 or TRBV12-4 and J is TRBJ2-5; perhaps TRBD2 as D (5 bases). V was clipped by 3 bases and J by 4 bases, with 9 bases between them. The CDR3 totals 13 residues.

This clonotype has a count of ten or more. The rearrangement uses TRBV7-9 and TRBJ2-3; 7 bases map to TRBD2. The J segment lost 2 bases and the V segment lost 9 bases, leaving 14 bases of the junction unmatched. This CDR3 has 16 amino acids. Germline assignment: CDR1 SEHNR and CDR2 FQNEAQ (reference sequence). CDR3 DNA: TGTGCCAGTTCGCAATGGGGGGGAAGTGACACAGATACGCAGTATTTT. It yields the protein CASSQWGGSDTDTQYF.

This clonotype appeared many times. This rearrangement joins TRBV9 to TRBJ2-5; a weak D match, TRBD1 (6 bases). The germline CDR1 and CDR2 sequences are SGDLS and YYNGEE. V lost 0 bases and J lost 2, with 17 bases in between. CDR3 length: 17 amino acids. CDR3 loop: CASSVEGVGYSQETQYF. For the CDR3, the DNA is TGTGCCAGCAGCGTAGAGGGGGTGGGCTACTCACAAGAGACCCAGTACTTC. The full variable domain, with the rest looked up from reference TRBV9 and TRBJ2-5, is DSGVTQTPKHLITATGQRVTLRCSPRSGDLSVYWYQQSLDQGLQFLIQYYNGEERAKGNILERFSAQQFPDLHSELNLSSLELGDSALYFCASSVEGVGYSQETQYFGPGTRLLVL.

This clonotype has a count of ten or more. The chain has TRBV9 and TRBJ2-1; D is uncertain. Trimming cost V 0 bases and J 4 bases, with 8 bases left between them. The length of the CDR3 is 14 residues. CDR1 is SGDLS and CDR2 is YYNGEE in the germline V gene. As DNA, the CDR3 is TGTGCCAGCAGCGTAGGCTATAAATACAATGAGCAGTTCTTC. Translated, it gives CASSVGYKYNEQFF.

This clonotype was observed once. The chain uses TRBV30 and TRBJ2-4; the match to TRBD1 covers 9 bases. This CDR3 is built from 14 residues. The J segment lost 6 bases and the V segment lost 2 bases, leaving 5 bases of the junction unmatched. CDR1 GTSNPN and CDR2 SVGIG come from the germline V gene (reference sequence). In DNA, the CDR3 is TGTGCCTGGAGTCTGGGACAGGGAAGAAACATTCAGTACTTC. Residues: CAWSLGQGRNIQYF.

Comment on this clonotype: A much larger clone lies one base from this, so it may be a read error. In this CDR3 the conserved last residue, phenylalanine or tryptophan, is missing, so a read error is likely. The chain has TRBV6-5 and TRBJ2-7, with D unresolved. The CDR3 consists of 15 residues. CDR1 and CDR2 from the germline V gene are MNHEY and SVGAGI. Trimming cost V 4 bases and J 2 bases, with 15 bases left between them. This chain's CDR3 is CASSSVGYTAYEQYS. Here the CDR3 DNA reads TGTGCCAGCAGTTCCGTTGGGTACACCGCCTACGAGCAGTACTCC.

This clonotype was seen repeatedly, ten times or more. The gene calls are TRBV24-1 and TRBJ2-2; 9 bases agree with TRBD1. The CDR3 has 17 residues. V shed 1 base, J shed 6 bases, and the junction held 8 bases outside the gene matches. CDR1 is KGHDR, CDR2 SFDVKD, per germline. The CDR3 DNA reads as TGTGCCACCAGTGATTTATCCGGGACAGGGAAGTCCGGGGAGCTGTTTTTT. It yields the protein CATSDLSGTGKSGELFF.

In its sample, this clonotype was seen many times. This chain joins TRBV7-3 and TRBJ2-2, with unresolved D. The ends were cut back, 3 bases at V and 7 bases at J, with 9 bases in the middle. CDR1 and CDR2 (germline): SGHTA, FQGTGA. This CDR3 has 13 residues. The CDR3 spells CASSFLGIGELFF. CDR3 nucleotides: TGTGCCAGCAGCTTCTTAGGTATCGGGGAGCTGTTTTTT.

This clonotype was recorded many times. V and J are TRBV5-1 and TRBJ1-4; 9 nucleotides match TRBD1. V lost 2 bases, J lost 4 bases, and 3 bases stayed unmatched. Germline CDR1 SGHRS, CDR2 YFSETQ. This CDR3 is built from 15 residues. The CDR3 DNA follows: TGCGCCAGCAGCTTCGGACAGGGGCTTAATGAAAAACTGTTTTTT. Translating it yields CASSFGQGLNEKLFF.

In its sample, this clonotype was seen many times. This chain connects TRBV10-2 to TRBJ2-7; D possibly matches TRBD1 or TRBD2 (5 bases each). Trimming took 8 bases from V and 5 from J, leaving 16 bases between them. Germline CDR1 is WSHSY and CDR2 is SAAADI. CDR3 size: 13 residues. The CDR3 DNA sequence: TGCGCCAGCGGGGACGCAGGCAGTAACGAGCAGTACTTC. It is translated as CASGDAGSNEQYF.

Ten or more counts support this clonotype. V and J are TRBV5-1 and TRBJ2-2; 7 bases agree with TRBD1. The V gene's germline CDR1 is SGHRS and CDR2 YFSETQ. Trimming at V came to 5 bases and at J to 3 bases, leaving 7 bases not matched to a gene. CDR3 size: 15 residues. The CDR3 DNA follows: TGCGCCAGCAGTCCTGGGACAGAATACACCGGGGAGCTGTTTTTT. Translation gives CASSPGTEYTGELFF.

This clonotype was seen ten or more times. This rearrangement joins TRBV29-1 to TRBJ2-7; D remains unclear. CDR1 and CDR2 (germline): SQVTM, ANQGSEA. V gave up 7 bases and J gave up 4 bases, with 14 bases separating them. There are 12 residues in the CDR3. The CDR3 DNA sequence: TGCAGCGCAGCCGCAGTTAATTACGAGCAGTACTTC. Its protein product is CSAAAVNYEQYF.

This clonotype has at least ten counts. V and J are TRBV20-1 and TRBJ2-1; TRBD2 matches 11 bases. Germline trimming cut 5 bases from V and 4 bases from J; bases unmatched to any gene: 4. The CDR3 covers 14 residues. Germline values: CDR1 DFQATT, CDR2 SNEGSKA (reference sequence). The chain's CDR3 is CSARSGGEYNEQFF. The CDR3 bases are TGCAGTGCTCGTAGCGGGGGGGAATACAATGAGCAGTTCTTC.

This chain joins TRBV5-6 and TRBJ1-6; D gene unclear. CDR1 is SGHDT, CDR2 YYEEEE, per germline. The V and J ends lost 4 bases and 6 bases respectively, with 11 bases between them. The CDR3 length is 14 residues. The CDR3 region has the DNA TGTGCCAGCAGCCTTGAGGACCGTAATTCACCCCTCCACTTT. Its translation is CASSLEDRNSPLHF.

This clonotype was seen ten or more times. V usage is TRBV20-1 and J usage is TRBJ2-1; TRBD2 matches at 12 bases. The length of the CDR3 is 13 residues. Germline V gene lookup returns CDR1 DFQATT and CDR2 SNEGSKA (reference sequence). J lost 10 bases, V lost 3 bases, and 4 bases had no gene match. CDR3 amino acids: CSASTSGGREQFF. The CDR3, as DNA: TGCAGTGCTAGTACTAGCGGGGGGAGAGAGCAGTTCTTC.

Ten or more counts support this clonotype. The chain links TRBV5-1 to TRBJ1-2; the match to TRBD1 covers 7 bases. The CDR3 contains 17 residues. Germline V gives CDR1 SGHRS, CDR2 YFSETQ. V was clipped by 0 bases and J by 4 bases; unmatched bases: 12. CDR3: CASSLETGSPPVYGYTF. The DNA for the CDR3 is TGCGCCAGCAGCTTGGAGACAGGGTCCCCCCCCGTCTATGGCTACACCTTC.

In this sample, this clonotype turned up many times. Here the CDR3 reads CASSIRTGGNQPQHF. CDR3 bases: TGTGCCAGCAGCATCCGGACAGGGGGCAATCAGCCCCAGCATTTT. V gene TRBV7-8 combines with J gene TRBJ1-5; TRBD1 matches at 9 bases. Trimming cost V 5 bases and J 2 bases; bases outside gene matches: 4. The CDR3 is 15 residues long. CDR1 and CDR2 (germline): SGHVS, FQNEAQ.